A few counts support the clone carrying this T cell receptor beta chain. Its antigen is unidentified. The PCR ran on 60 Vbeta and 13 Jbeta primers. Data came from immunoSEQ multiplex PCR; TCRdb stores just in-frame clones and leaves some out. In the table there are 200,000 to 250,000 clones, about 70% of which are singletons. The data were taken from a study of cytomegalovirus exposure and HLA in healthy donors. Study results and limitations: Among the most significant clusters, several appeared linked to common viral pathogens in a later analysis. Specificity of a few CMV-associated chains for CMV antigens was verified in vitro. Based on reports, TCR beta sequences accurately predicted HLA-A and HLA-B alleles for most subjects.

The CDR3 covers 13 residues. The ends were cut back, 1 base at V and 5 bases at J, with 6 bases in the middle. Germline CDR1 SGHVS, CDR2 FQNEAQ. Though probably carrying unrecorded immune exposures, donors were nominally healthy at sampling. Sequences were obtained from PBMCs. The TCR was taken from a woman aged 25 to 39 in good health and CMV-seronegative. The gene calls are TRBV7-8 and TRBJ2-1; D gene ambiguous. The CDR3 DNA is TGTGCCAGCAGCTTAGGTAGAAACAATGAGCAGTTCTTC. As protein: CASSLGRNNEQFF. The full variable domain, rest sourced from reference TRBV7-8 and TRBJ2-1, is GAGVSQSPRYKVAKRGQDVALRCDPISGHVSLFWYQQALGQGPEFLTYFQNEAQLDKSGLPSDRFFAERPEGSVSTLKIQRTQQEDSAVYLCASSLGRNNEQFFGPGTRLTVL.